The rows below give T cell receptor beta chains drawn from one sample of a study of control samples from healthy donors and cancer patients. TCRdb keeps only in-frame clones here, not all; method: immunoSEQ multiplex PCR. The sample has around 110,000 clones, roughly 91% seen once. Material: blood. These TCRs come from a woman aged 70-85 years in good health. The CDR3 runs from the conserved cysteine through the conserved F or W. A D gene is named only where the DNA matches it firmly. Expanded clones are given a class, and other clones once, few, many or no size at all.

>TRBV29-1|.|once
CSVERGSNTEAFF
>TRBV10-1|.|.
CASSVTRGGVDEQFF
>TRBV6-6|.|few
CASSSGDTGELFF
>TRBV6-5|.|few
CASRRLGNSNQPQHF
>TRBV5-1|.|.
CASSLEGRGDTIYF
>TRBV15|.|.
CATTGGVSTDTQYF
>TRBV5-1|.|.
CASSLEQADYGYTF
>TRBV7-2|TRBD2|.
CASSLATSGSYEQYF
>TRBV6-5|.|.
CASSDRNLGYTF
>TRBV19|TRBD2|.
CASKDSGGNTGELFF
>TRBV6-5|TRBD1|once
CATLKQGRDGYTF
>TRBV29-1|.|once
CSVGFGTVTNYGYTF
>TRBV4-2|.|few
CASSQEAGEYNSPLHF
>TRBV7-3|.|few
CASSLIPGPTGELFF
>TRBV12-3/TRBV12-4|.|.
CASSLLGAQHF
>TRBV6-5|TRBD1|.
CASRTGGVRNQPQHF
>TRBV11-2|.|.
CASSFMNTEAFF
>TRBV7-3|.|.
CASSLTPGTSYNEQFF
>TRBV18|TRBD1|once
CASSPGGQGILRTEAFF
>TRBV29-1|TRBD1|.
CSVRQGGSGTEAFF
>TRBV5-6|TRBD1|.
CASSLATAGGLNTEAFF
>TRBV2|.|.
CASSTLYGYTF
>TRBV6-5|TRBD1|.
CASRGRTGWDTIYF
>TRBV3-1/TRBV3-2|.|.
CASGFGPDTQYF
>TRBV5-4|.|.
CASSFYQETQYF
>TRBV3-1/TRBV3-2|TRBD1|.
CASSQGTGNEKLFF
>TRBV7-2|.|.
CASSKAWGEQFF
>TRBV19|.|.
CASSIGGVRTGELFF
>TRBV19|.|.
CASSIGQGPDTQYF
>TRBV29-1|.|.
CSVVYRDISYEQYF
>TRBV4-3|.|.
CASSQDGQYEQYF
>TRBV6-6|TRBD1|few
CASTGDRGSYEQYF
>TRBV4-2|TRBD2|.
CASSTAGTSGGANEQFF
>TRBV10-2|TRBD1|.
CASARTGFSRETQYF
>TRBV15|.|.
CATGRGRETQYF
>TRBV5-1|TRBD2|.
CASSPQAGGRPEQFF
>TRBV18|.|.
CASSPRETTYEQYF
>TRBV12-3/TRBV12-4|.|once
CATRAGSEAFF
>TRBV5-6|TRBD1|.
CASSPGTGEGLETQYF
>TRBV6-5|.|.
CASSYEGTGGYTF
>TRBV16|.|.
CASSQFQGTNYGYTF
>TRBV11-3|.|.
CASSFHPGVNNEQFF
>TRBV5-1|.|.
CASSLEGYGYTF
>TRBV11-2|TRBD1|.
CASSPDRDYGYTF
>TRBV7-9|.|.
CASSLRDFGDADTQYF
>TRBV5-6|TRBD1|.
CASSKTGTGDLKPLHF
>TRBV29-1|TRBD1|.
CSVILTGGRNQPQHF
>TRBV9|.|.
CASRMGDGTGELFF
>TRBV2|TRBD1|.
CASSNRGYGTEAFF
>TRBV3-1/TRBV3-2|.|.
CASSQGAGINEKLFF
>TRBV5-1|TRBD1|.
CASSWTGVSNQPQHF
>TRBV12-3/TRBV12-4|.|.
CASSPGETQYF
>TRBV10-3|TRBD1|.
CAISERGQTSTDTQYF
>TRBV4-3|.|.
CASSQDRDGRELFF
>TRBV5-8|.|.
CASSLKSEAEAFF
>TRBV5-1|.|.
CATRVGGVEDTQYF
>TRBV24-1|.|once
CATSDTRQGGDTQYF
>TRBV4-2|.|.
CASSQDRRTEAFF
>TRBV7-8|TRBD1|.
CASSPGTGLAKLFF
>TRBV4-3|TRBD1|.
CASSQENRGSHEQYF